The TCR beta chain under discussion was sequenced for a study of human T cells and chemical hapten exposure. At the level of the study: The variation in per-sample TCR yields arose mainly from small differences in pooled library volumes.

In the case of this clonotype: The antigen remains unidentified.

The time point is: healthy volunteer bleed at 6 weeks. Blood, whole and unfractionated, served as the source for total RNA extraction. The study used a library that attached unique molecular identifiers to individual cDNA molecules. As processed by the authors: Samples ranged from roughly 20,000 to 700,000 TCRs, with a median of approximately 100,000. TCRdb re-called the RACE reads through MiXCR, storing one row per CDR3 protein. TCRdb's processing, not the authors' own work, is the source of the V and J calls. The sample holds around 80,000 distinct CDR3 sequences, about 8.6% seen once. Overall study findings and caveats: The number of TCRs over 1 in 1000 frequency stayed unchanged after DPC.

In germline, CDR1 is SGHVS, CDR2 FQNEAQ. Trimming cost V 3 bases and J 4 bases, with 16 bases left between them. CDR3 length: 17 residues. The J gene is TRBJ2-6, the V gene TRBV7-8; tentatively, D is TRBD2 (6 bases). The sample comprised whole blood. The receptor was derived from a male donor in good health. Some clones in this sample may be carry-over from other donors' samples. The CDR3 sequence is CASSFGSGVSGANVLTF. The CDR3 DNA reads TGTGCCAGCAGCTTTGGATCGGGGGTGTCGGGGGCCAACGTCCTGACTTTC.